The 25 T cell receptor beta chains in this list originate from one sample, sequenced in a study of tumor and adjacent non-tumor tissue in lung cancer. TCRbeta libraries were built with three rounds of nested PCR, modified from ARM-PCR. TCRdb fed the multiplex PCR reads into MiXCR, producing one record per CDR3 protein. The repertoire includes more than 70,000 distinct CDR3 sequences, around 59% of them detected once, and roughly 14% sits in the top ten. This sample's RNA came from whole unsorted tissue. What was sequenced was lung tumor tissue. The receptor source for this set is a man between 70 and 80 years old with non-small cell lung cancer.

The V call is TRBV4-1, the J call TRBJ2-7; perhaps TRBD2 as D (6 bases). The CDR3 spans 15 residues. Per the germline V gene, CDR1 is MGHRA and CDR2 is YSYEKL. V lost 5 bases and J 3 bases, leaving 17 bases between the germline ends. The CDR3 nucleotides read TGCGCCAGCAGCGACCGTCCGGGACTGTTCTACGAGCAGTACTTC. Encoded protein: CASSDRPGLFYEQYF.

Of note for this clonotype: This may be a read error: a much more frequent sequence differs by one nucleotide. The CDR3 DNA is TGTGCCGGCAGTTTAAACCTAGCGGGGATACAAGAGACCCAGTACTTC. Translation: CAGSLNLAGIQETQYF. This chain connects TRBV28 to TRBJ2-5, with 9 bases identical to TRBD2. The length of the CDR3 is 16 residues. The V gene's germline CDR1 is MDHEN and CDR2 SYDVKM.

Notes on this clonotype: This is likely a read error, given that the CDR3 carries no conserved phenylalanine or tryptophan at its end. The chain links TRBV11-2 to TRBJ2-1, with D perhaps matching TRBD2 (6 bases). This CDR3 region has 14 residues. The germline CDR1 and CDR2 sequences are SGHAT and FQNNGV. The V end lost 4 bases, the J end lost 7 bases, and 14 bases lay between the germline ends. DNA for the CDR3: TGTGCCAGCAGCTACGGGGGTTCTTATAATGAGCAGTTCCTC. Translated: CASSYGGSYNEQFL.

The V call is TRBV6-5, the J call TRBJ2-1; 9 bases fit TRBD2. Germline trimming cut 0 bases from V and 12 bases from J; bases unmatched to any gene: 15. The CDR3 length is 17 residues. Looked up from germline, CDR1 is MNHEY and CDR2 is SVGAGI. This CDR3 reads CASSYSPLAGIYSVQFF. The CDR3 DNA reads TGTGCCAGCAGTTACTCCCCCCTAGCGGGGATCTACAGTGTGCAGTTCTTC.

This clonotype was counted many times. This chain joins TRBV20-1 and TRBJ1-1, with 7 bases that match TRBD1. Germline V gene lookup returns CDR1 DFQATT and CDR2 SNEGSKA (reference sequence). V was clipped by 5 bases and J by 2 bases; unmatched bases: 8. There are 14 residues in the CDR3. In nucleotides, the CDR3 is TGCAGTGCTGCTCTTACAGGGGCTAACACTGAAGCTTTCTTT. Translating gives CSAALTGANTEAFF.

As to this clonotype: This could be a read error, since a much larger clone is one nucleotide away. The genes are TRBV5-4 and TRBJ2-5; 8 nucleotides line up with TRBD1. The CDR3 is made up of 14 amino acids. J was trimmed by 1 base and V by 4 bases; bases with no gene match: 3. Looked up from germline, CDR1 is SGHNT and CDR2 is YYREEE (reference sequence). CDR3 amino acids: CASSTGQAQETQYF. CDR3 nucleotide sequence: TGTGCCAGCAGCACGGGACAGGCCCAAGAGACCCAGTACTTC.

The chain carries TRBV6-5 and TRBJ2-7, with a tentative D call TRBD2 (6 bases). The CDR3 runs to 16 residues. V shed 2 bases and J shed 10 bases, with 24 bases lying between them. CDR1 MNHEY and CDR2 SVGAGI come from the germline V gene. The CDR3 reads CASSYTAGLATTSQYF. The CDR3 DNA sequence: TGTGCCAGCAGTTACACCGCGGGACTTGCTACTACGAGTCAGTACTTC.

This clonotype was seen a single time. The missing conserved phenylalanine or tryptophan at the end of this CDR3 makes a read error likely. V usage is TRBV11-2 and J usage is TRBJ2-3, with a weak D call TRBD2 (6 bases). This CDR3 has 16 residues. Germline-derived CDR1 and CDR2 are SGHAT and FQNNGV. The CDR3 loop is CTSSPLDGGSTDTQYL. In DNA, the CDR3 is TGTACCAGCAGCCCTTTAGACGGGGGAAGCACTGATACGCAGTATTTG.

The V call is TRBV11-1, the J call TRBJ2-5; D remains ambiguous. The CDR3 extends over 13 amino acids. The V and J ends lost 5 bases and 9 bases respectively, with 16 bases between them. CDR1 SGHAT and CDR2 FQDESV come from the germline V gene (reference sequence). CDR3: CASSPDEIESQYF. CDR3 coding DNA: TGTGCCAGCAGCCCGGACGAAATCGAGTCCCAGTACTTC.

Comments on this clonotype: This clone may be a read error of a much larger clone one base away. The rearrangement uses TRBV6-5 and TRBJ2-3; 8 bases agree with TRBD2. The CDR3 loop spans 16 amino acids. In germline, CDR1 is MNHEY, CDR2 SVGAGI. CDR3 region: CVSSYRFGGGPDTQYF. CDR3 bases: TGTGTCAGCAGTTACAGGTTCGGCGGGGGGCCAGATACGCAGTATTTT.

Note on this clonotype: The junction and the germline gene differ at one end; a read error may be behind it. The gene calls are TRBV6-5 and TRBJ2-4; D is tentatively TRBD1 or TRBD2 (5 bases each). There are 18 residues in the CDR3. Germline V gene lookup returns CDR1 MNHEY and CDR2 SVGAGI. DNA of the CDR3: TGTGCCATCAGTTACCGCCTGAGCGCCAACGGGGCCAACAACATTCAGTACTTC. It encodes CAISYRLSANGANNIQYF.

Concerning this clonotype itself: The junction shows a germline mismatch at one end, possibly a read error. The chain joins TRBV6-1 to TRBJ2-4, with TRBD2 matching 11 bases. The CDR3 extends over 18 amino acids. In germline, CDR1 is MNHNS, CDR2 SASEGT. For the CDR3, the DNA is TGTGCCAACAGGGGGACTAGCGGCGAATTAATAGCCAAAAACGTTCAGTACTTC. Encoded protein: CANRGTSGELIAKNVQYF.

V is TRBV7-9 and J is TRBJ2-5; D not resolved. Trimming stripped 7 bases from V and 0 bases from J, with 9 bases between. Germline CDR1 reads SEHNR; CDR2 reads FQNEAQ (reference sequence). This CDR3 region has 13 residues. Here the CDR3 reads CASNLRYQETQYF. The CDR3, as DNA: TGTGCCAGCAACTTGAGGTACCAAGAGACCCAGTACTTC.

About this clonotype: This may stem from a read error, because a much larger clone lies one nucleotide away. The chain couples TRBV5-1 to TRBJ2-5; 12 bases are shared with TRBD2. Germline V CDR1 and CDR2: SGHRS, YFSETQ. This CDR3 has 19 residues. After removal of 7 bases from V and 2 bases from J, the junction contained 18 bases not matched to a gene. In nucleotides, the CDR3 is TGCGCCAGCTACGCGGTTGCGGGTCTAGCGGGAGGGGTACAAGAGACCCAGTACTTC. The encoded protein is CASYAVAGLAGGVQETQYF.

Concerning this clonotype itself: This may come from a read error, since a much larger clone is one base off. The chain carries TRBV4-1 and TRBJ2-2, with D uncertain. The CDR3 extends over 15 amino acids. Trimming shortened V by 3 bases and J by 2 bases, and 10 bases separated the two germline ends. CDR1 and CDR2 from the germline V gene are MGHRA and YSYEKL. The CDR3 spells CASSHGDGNTGELFF. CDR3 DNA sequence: TGCGCCAGCAGCCACGGTGACGGAAACACCGGGGAGCTGTTTTTT.

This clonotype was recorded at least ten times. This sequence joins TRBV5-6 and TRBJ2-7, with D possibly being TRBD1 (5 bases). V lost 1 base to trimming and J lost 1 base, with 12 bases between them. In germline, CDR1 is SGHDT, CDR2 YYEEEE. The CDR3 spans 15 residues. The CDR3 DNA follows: TGTGCCAGCAGCTTGCCTTTGACAGCTTCCTACGAGCAGTACTTC. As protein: CASSLPLTASYEQYF.

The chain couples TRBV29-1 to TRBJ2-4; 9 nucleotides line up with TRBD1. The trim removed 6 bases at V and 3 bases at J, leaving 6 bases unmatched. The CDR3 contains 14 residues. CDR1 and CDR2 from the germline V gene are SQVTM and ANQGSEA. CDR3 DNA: TGCAGCGTCGCGGACAGGGGTGTCAAAAACATTCAGTACTTC. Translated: CSVADRGVKNIQYF.

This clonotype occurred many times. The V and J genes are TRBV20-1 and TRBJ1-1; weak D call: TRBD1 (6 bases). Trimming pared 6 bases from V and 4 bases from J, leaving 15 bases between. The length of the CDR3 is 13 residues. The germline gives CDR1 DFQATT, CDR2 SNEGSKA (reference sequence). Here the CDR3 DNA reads TGCAGTGCACCAATCACAGGGACCACTGAAGCTTTCTTT. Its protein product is CSAPITGTTEAFF.

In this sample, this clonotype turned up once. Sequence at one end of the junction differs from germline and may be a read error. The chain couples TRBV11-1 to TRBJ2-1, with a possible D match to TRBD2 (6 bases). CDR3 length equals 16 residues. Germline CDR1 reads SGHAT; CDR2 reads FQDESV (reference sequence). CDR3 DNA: TGTGCCAGCAGCTGGTACCCGGGAGTCCCCTACAATAAGCAGTTCTTC. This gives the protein CASSWYPGVPYNKQFF. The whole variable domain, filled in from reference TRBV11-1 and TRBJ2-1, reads EAEVAQSPRYKITEKSQAVAFWCDPISGHATLYWYRQILGQGPELLVQFQDESVVDDSQLPKDRFSAERLKGVDSTLKIQPAELGDSAMYLCASSWYPGVPYNKQFFGPGTRLTVL.

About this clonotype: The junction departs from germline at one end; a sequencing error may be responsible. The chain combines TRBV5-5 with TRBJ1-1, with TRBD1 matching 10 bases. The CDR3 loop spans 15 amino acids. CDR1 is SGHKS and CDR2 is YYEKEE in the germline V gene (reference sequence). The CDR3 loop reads CAIRYDRGRWTEAFF. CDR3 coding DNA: TGTGCCATCAGATATGACAGGGGGCGCTGGACTGAAGCCTTCTTT.

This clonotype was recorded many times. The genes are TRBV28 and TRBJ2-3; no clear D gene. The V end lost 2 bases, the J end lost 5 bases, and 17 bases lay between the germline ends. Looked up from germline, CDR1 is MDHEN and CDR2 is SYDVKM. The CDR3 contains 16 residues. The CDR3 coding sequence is TGTGCCAGCAGTTTAGCCCTCGGTGCTATGGGAGATACGCAGTATTTT. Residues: CASSLALGAMGDTQYF.

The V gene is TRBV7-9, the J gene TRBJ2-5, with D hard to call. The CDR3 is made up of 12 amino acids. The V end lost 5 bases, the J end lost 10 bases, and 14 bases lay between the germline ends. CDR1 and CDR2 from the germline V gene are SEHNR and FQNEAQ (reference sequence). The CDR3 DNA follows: TGTGCCAGCAGCATCCCAGGACGGATCCAGTACTTC. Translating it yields CASSIPGRIQYF.

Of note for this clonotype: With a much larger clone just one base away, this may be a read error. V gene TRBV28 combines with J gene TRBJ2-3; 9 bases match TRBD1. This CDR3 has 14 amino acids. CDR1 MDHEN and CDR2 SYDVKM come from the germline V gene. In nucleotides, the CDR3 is TGTGTCAGCAGTTTGAGGGACAGGGCAGGTACGCAGTATTTT. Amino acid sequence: CVSSLRDRAGTQYF.

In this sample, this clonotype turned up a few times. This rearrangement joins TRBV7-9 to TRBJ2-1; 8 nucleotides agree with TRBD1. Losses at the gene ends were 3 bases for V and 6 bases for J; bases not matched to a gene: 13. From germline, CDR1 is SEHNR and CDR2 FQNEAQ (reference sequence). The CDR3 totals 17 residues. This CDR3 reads CASSFTVGTGGTNEQFF. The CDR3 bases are TGTGCCAGCAGCTTCACCGTGGGAACAGGGGGGACCAATGAGCAGTTCTTC.

CDR3: CASSLLEGEQYF. For the CDR3, the DNA is TGTGCCAGCAGCTTGTTAGAGGGTGAGCAGTACTTC. The genes are TRBV5-6 and TRBJ2-7; tentative D call: TRBD2 (5 bases). The CDR3 has 12 amino acids. V lost 1 base, J lost 7 bases, and 9 bases lay in between. Germline-derived CDR1 and CDR2 are SGHDT and YYEEEE.